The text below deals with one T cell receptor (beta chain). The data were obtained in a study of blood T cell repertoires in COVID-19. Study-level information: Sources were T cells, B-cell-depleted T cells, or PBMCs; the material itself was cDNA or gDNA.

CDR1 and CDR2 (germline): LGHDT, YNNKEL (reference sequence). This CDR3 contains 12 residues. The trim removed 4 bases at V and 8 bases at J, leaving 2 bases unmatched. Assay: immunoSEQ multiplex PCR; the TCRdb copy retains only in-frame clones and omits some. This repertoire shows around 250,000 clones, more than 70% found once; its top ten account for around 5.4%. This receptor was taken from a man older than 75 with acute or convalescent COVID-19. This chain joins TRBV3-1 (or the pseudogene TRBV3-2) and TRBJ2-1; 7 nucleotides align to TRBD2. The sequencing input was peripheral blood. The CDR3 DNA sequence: TGTGCCAGCAGCCCTGGGGGGGATGAGCAGTTCTTC. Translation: CASSPGGDEQFF.